This T cell receptor beta chain was observed in a study of CD8+ T cells in alopecia areata. Overall study: Twice daily, treated patients received 5 to 10 mg of oral tofacitinib. Affected scalp percentage gauged treated patients' severity.

Sequencing templates came from extracted RNA that was reverse transcribed into cDNA. Assay: immunoSEQ multiplex PCR; the TCRdb copy retains only in-frame clones and omits some. The repertoire holds 200,000 to 250,000 clones, with around 57% as singletons. Indicated treatment: oral pan-JAK inhibitor, 5-10 mg twice daily. CDR1 is SGHRS, CDR2 YFSETQ, per germline. With V trimmed by 4 bases and J by 4 bases, 10 bases remained unmatched. There are 17 residues in the CDR3. The chain combines TRBV5-1 with TRBJ2-3, with 12 bases matching TRBD2. The source was CD4+ T cells sorted from blood, collected at week 4, from a patient treated with tofacitinib. The clonotype comes from a human donor with alopecia areata. The CDR3 region is CASSPPSLAGGPDTQYF. The DNA of the CDR3 is TGCGCCAGCAGCCCGCCGAGCCTAGCGGGGGGGCCAGATACGCAGTATTTT.